Listed here are 13 T cell receptor beta chains from one sample, sequenced in a study of PD-1 blockade in classical Hodgkin lymphoma. Using immunoSEQ multiplex PCR, the repertoire was profiled, and TCRdb retains in-frame clones only, with some absent. The sample records 13,000 to 15,000 clones, about 60% being singletons. Exposure to brentuximab vedotin varied, and each patient had relapsed following autologous stem cell transplantation. The specimen was peripheral blood mononuclear cells (PBMCs), collected at baseline. The receptors here all came from a human donor with classical Hodgkin lymphoma.

This clone came up a few times. The V and J genes are TRBV5-1 and TRBJ2-7; 12 nucleotides align to TRBD2. Trimming at V came to 1 base and at J to 5 bases, leaving 1 base not matched to a gene. CDR1 and CDR2 from the germline V gene are SGHRS and YFSETQ. This CDR3 is 14 amino acids long. The CDR3 protein is CASSLWTSGDEQYF. In DNA, the CDR3 is TGCGCCAGCAGCTTGTGGACTAGCGGGGACGAGCAGTACTTC.

The genes are TRBV7-6 and TRBJ2-1, with TRBD2 matching over 7 bases. The CDR3 contains 11 residues. Unmatched junction bases numbered 1, after V lost 5 bases and J lost 9 bases. Germline loops: CDR1 SGHVS, CDR2 FNYEAQ. CDR3 nucleotide sequence: TGTGCCAGCAGCCCGGGGGGTGAGCAGTTCTTC. Protein sequence: CASSPGGEQFF.

This clone was counted only a few times. CDR3 sequence: CASSLLGTGSSYNEQFF. CDR3 nucleotide sequence: TGTGCCAGCAGTTTACTCGGGACTGGTAGCTCCTACAATGAGCAGTTCTTC. V gene TRBV27 combines with J gene TRBJ2-1, with a weak D call TRBD2 (6 bases). This CDR3 has 17 amino acids. V was pared by 2 bases and J by 0 bases, with 14 bases between. The germline V gene has CDR1 MNHEY and CDR2 SMNVEV (reference sequence).

This clone occurred a few times. The chain carries TRBV27 and TRBJ2-1; D assignment may be TRBD1 or TRBD2 (5 bases each). The CDR3 sequence is 17 residues long. V shed 3 bases and J shed 4 bases, with 19 bases lying between them. CDR1 is MNHEY and CDR2 is SMNVEV in the germline V gene (reference sequence). Here the CDR3 reads CASSLKVGDGRYNEQFF. CDR3 bases: TGTGCCAGCAGTTTGAAGGTCGGGGACGGACGTTACAATGAGCAGTTCTTC.

This chain connects TRBV18 to TRBJ2-7, with a weak D call TRBD2 (5 bases). Germline assignment: CDR1 KGHSH and CDR2 LQKENI. The CDR3 is 12 residues long. V lost 3 bases and J 7 bases, leaving 10 bases between the germline ends. DNA of the CDR3: TGTGCCAGCTCACCTACACTAGGGGAGCAGTACTTC. It specifies CASSPTLGEQYF. Filled out from reference TRBV18 and TRBJ2-7, the complete variable domain reads NAGVMQNPRHLVRRRGQEARLRCSPMKGHSHVYWYRQLPEEGLKFMVYLQKENIIDESGMPKERFSAEFPKEGPSILRIQQVVRGDSAAYFCASSPTLGEQYFGPGTRLTVT.

By frequency in the sample, this clone is medium-sized. The chain combines TRBV27 with TRBJ2-7, with D perhaps TRBD1 (6 bases). Germline CDR1 MNHEY, CDR2 SMNVEV (reference sequence). The CDR3 is 14 residues long. Trimming pared 5 bases from V and 1 base from J, leaving 12 bases between. CDR3 sequence (DNA): TGTGCCAGCAGTCCCGGACAGCCTTCCTACGAGCAGTACTTC. Translated, it gives CASSPGQPSYEQYF.

The chain carries TRBV2 and TRBJ2-7; 8 bases align to TRBD1. This CDR3 spans 14 amino acids. The V gene end was trimmed by 8 bases and the J gene end by 0 bases; junction bases not matched to a gene: 6. Per the germline V gene, CDR1 is SNHLY and CDR2 is FYNNEI. For the CDR3, the DNA is TGTGCCAGCGGGGGACAGGTTCGCTCCTACGAGCAGTACTTC. This encodes CASGGQVRSYEQYF.

This sequence joins TRBV5-5 and TRBJ1-5; 7 nucleotides line up with TRBD1. The germline gives CDR1 SGHKS, CDR2 YYEKEE (reference sequence). Germline trimming cut 4 bases from V and 7 bases from J; bases unmatched to any gene: 8. The CDR3 sequence is 14 residues long. CDR3 sequence reads: CASSKTPQGQPQHF. The CDR3 coding sequence is TGTGCCAGCAGCAAAACACCACAGGGGCAGCCCCAGCATTTT.

The chain combines TRBV19 with TRBJ2-5, with 9 bases aligning to TRBD1. Per germline, CDR1 LNHDA and CDR2 SQIVND (reference sequence). The CDR3 is 13 residues long. V lost 6 bases and J lost 4; bases outside the gene matches: 3. The CDR3 protein is CASRDRGGETQYF. DNA for the CDR3: TGTGCCAGTAGAGACAGGGGGGGAGAGACCCAGTACTTC.

The V gene is TRBV27, the J gene TRBJ2-1, with D hard to call. The germline V and J ends were trimmed by 3 bases and 1 base, with 7 bases remaining between them. CDR1 MNHEY and CDR2 SMNVEV come from the germline V gene (reference sequence). The CDR3 contains 14 residues. The CDR3 DNA sequence: TGTGCCAGCAGTTTTGACGGGTCCTACAATGAGCAGTTCTTC. Protein product: CASSFDGSYNEQFF.

The chain couples TRBV19 to TRBJ2-1, with 12 bases lining up with TRBD2. CDR3 length equals 15 residues. Trimming at V came to 8 bases and at J to 5 bases, leaving 7 bases not matched to a gene. Germline assignment: CDR1 LNHDA and CDR2 SQIVND (reference sequence). CDR3 bases: TGTGCCAGTGGGAGACTAGCGGGAGACCACAATGAGCAGTTCTTC. This encodes CASGRLAGDHNEQFF.

The chain combines TRBV6-5 with TRBJ1-5; perhaps TRBD1 as D (6 bases). Trimming removed 2 bases from V and 5 bases from J, with 10 bases in between. CDR1 and CDR2 (germline): MNHEY, SVGAGI. The CDR3 has 14 residues. The CDR3 sequence is CASSYEGVDQPQHF. The CDR3 coding sequence is TGTGCCAGCAGTTACGAGGGGGTGGATCAGCCCCAGCATTTT.

The rearrangement uses TRBV5-1 and TRBJ2-1; 11 bases are shared with TRBD2. V lost 4 bases and J lost 4; bases outside the gene matches: 7. The CDR3 contains 16 residues. Germline V gene sequence: CDR1 SGHRS, CDR2 YFSETQ. This chain's CDR3 is CASSTLAGGEYNEQFF. In nucleotides, the CDR3 is TGCGCCAGCAGCACGTTAGCGGGAGGGGAATACAATGAGCAGTTCTTC.